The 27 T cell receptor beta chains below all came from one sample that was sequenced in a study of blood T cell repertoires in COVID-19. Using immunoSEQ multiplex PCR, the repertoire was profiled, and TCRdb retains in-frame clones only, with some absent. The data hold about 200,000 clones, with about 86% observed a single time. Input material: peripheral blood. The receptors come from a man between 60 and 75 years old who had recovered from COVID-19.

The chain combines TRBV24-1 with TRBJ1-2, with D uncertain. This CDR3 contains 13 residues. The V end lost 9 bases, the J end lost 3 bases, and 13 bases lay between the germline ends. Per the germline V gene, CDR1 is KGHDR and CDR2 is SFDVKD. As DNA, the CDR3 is TGTGCCACCTCCTCGGGGAGTTACTATGGCTACACCTTC. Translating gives CATSSGSYYGYTF.

The CDR3 DNA is TGTGCCAGCAGCTTACAGGTGAACACTGAAGCTTTCTTT. It is translated as CASSLQVNTEAFF. The gene calls are TRBV11-3 and TRBJ1-1; D ambiguous. V was pared by 2 bases and J by 0 bases, with 4 bases between. Germline V gene data show CDR1 as SGHNT and CDR2 as YENEEA. This CDR3 has 13 amino acids.

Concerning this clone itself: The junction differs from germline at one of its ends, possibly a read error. CDR3 sequence reads: CASSEAASGSYEQYF. CDR3 in DNA: TGTGCCAGCAGCGAAGCGGCTAGCGGGAGCTACGAGCAGTACTTC. The chain couples TRBV6-1 to TRBJ2-7; 10 bases fit TRBD2. CDR3 length: 15 amino acids. The V gene's germline CDR1 is MNHNS and CDR2 SASEGT.

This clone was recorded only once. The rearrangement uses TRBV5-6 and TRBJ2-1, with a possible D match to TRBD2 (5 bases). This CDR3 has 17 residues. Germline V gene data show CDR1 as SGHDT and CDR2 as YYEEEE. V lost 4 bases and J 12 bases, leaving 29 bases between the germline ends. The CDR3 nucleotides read TGTGCCAGCAGCCAAAGTCCTGAATGGGTTTCGGGGTTAGTGCAGTTCTTC. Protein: CASSQSPEWVSGLVQFF.

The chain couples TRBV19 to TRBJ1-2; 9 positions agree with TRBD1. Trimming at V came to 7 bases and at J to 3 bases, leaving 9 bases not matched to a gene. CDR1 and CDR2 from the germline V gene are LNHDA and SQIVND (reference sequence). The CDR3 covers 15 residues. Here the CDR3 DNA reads TGTGCCAGTACCTCTCCGGGACAGGGCTACTATGGCTACACCTTC. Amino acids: CASTSPGQGYYGYTF.

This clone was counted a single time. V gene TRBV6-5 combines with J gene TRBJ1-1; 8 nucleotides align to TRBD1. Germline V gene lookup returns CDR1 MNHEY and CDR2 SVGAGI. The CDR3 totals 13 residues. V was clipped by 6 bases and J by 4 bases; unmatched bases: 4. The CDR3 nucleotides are TGTGCCAGCAGGGACAGGGCGTTCACTGAAGCTTTCTTT. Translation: CASRDRAFTEAFF.

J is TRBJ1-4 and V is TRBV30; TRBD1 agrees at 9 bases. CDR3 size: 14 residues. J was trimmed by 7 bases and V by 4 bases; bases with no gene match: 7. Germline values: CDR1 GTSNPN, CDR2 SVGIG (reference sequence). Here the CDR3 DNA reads TGTGCCTGGACCCCGGGACAGGGATTTGAAAAACTGTTTTTT. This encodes CAWTPGQGFEKLFF.

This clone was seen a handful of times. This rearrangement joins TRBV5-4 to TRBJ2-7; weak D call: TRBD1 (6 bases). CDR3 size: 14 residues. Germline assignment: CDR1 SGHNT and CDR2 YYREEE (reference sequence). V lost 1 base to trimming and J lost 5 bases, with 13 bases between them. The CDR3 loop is CASSLSTGSHEQYF. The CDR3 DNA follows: TGTGCCAGCAGCTTGAGTACAGGGAGCCACGAGCAGTACTTC.

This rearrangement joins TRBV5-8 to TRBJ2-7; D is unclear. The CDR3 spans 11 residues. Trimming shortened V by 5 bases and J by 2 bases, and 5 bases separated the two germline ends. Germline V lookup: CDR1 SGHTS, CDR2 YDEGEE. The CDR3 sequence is CASSSAYEQYF. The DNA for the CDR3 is TGTGCCAGCAGTTCCGCCTACGAGCAGTACTTC.

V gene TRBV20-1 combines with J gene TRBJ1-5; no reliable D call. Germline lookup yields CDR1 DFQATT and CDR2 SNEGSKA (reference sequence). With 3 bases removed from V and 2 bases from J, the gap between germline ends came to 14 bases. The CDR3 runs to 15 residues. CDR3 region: CSASGSARGNQPQHF. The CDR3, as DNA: TGCAGTGCTAGTGGTTCGGCTCGGGGCAATCAGCCCCAGCATTTT.

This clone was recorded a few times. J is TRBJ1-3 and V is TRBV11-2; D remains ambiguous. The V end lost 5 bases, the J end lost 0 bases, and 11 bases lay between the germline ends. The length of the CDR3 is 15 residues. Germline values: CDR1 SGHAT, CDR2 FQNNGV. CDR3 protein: CASSRSGSSGNTIYF. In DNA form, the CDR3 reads TGTGCCAGCAGCCGTAGTGGGAGCTCTGGAAACACCATATATTTT.

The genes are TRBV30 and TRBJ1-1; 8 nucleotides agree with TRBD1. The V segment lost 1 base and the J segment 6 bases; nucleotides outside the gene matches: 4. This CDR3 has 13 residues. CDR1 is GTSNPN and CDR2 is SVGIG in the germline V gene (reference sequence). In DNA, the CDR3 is TGTGCCTGGAGTGCTCAGGGGGCCCCTGAAGCTTTCTTT. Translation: CAWSAQGAPEAFF. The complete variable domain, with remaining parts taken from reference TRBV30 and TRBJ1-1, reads SQTIHQWPATLVQPVGSPLSLECTVEGTSNPNLYWYRQAAGRGLQLLFYSVGIGQISSEVPQNLSASRPQDRQFILSSKKLLLSDSGFYLCAWSAQGAPEAFFGQGTRLTVV.

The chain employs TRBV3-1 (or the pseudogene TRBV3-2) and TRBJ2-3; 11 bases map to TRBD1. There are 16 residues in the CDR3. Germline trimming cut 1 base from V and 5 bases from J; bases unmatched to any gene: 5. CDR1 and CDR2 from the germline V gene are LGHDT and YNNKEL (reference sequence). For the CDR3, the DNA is TGTGCCAGCAGCCAAGCCGGACAGGGGGCAGAAGATACGCAGTATTTT. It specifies CASSQAGQGAEDTQYF.

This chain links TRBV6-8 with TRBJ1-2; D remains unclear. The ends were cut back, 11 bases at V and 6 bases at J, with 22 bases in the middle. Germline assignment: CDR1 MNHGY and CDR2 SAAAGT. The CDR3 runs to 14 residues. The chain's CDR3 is CALTLLGRGNGYTF. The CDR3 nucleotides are TGTGCCTTAACCCTACTAGGTCGGGGAAATGGCTACACCTTC.

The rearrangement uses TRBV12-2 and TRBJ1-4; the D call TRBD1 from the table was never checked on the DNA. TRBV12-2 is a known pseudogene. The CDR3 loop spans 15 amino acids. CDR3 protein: CASRPAGQGGEKLFF. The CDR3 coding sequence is TGTGCAAGTCGCCCCGCGGGACAGGGAGGAGAAAAACTGTTTTTT.

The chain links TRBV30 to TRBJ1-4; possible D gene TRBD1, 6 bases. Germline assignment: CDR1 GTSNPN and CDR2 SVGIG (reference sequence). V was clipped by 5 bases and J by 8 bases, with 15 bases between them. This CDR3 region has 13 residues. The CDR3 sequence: CAWARQRGEKLFF. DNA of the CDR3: TGTGCCTGGGCGCGACAGAGGGGGGAAAAACTGTTTTTT.

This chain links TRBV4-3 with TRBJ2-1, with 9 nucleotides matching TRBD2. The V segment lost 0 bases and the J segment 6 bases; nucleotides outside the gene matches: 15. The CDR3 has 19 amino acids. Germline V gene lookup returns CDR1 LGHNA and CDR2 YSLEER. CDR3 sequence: CASSQDWSGGTPWGNEQFF. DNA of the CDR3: TGCGCCAGCAGCCAAGATTGGAGCGGGGGGACCCCCTGGGGCAATGAGCAGTTCTTC.

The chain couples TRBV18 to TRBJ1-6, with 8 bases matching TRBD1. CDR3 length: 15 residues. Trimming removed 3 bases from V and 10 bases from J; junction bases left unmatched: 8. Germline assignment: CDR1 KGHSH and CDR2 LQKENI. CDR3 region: CASSPRGTGQSPLHF. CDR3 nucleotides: TGTGCCAGCTCACCCCGGGGGACAGGTCAATCACCCCTCCACTTT.

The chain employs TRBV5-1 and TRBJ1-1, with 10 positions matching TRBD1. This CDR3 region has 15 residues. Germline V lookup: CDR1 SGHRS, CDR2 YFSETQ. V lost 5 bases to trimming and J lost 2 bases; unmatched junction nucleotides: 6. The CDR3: CASRRGQGENTEAFF. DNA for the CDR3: TGCGCCAGCAGACGCGGACAGGGGGAAAACACTGAAGCTTTCTTT.

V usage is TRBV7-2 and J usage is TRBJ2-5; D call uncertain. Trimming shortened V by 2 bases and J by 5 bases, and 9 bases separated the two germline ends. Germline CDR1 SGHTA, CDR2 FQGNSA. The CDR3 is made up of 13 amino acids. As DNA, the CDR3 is TGTGCCAGCAGCTTACGCCTACGGGAGACCCAGTACTTC. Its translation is CASSLRLRETQYF.

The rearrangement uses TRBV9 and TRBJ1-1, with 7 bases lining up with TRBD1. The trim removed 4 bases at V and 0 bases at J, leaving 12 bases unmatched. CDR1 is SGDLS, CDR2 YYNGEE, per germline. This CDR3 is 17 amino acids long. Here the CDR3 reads CASSPHGQGGLNTEAFF. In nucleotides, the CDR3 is TGTGCCAGCAGCCCTCATGGGCAGGGGGGTTTGAACACTGAAGCTTTCTTT.

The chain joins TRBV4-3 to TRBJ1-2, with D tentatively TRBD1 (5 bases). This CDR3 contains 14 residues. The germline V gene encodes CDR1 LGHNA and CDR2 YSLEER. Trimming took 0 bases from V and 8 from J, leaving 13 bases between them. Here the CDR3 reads CASSQDPGLGGYTF. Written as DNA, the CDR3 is TGCGCCAGCAGCCAAGACCCAGGGCTAGGAGGCTACACCTTC.

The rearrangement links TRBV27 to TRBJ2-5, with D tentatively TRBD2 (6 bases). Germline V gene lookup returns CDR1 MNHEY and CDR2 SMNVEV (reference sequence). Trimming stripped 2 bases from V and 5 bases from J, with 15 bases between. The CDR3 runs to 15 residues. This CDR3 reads CASSLTGTRGETQYF. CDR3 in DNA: TGTGCCAGCAGTTTAACCGGGACTCGAGGTGAGACCCAGTACTTC.

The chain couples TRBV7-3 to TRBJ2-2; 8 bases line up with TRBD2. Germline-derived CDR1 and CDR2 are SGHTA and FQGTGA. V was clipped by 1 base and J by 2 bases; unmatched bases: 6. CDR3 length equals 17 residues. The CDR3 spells CASSLKGTSLNTGELFF. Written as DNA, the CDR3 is TGTGCCAGCAGCTTAAAAGGGACTAGTCTTAACACCGGGGAGCTGTTTTTT.

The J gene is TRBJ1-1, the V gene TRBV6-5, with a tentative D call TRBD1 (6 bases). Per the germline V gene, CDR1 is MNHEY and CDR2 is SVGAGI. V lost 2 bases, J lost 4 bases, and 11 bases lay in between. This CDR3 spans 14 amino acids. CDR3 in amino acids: CASSYRGASTEAFF. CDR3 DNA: TGTGCCAGCAGTTACCGGGGGGCTAGCACTGAAGCTTTCTTT.

CDR3 sequence reads: CASSVAGDSSYNEQFF. The CDR3 DNA reads as TGCGCCAGCAGCGTAGCGGGGGATAGCTCCTACAATGAGCAGTTCTTC. This chain joins TRBV5-1 and TRBJ2-1; 9 nucleotides agree with TRBD2. There are 16 residues in the CDR3. From germline, CDR1 is SGHRS and CDR2 YFSETQ. V trimming: 4 bases; J trimming: 0 bases; junction bases outside the gene matches: 5.

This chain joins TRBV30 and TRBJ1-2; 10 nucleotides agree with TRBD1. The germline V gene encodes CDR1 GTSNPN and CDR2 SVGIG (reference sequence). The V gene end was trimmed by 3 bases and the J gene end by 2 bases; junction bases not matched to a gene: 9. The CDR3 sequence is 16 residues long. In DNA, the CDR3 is TGTGCCTGGAGCAGAACTACGGGACAGGGGAACTATGGCTACACCTTC. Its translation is CAWSRTTGQGNYGYTF. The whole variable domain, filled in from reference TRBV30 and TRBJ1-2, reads SQTIHQWPATLVQPVGSPLSLECTVEGTSNPNLYWYRQAAGRGLQLLFYSVGIGQISSEVPQNLSASRPQDRQFILSSKKLLLSDSGFYLCAWSRTTGQGNYGYTFGSGTRLTVV.